A selection of T cell receptor beta chains follows, all from one sample in a study of shared clonotypes between healthy human individuals. Profiled with immunoSEQ multiplex PCR; TCRdb holds only in-frame clones, not every one. The data show about 2 million clones, about 95% seen once. Sequenced input: naive CD8+ T cells sorted from blood. The receptors derive from a man younger than 35 in good health. Both conserved end residues are trimmed from each CDR3.

V gene	J gene	CDR3 protein
TRBV11-2	TRBJ2-1	ASSRRSGEQF
TRBV5-1	TRBJ2-7	ASRQGAIYEQY
TRBV5-4	TRBJ2-2	ASTGSTGELF
TRBV9	TRBJ2-3	ASSPGQGGDTQY
TRBV19	TRBJ2-1	ASSIEKWNEQF
TRBV7-9	TRBJ1-1	ASSLAQGFTEAF
TRBV2	TRBJ2-7	ASRAGTSSYEQY
TRBV5-6	TRBJ2-7	ASSLSLGQTYEQY
TRBV9	TRBJ2-2	ASSPGASRGTGELF
TRBV5-1	TRBJ2-2	ASSLVLAGENTGELF
TRBV18	TRBJ2-7	ASSRAGSPYEQY
TRBV2	TRBJ2-1	ASSGIAGVYNEQF
TRBV25-1	TRBJ1-2	ASSEGGGNGYT
TRBV27	TRBJ1-5	ASRPRVGNQPQH
TRBV2	TRBJ2-5	ASSVTSVDQETQY
TRBV7-2	TRBJ2-7	ASSFGEGGKDEQY
TRBV7-9	TRBJ2-7	ASSPEGLSSYEQY
TRBV5-1	TRBJ2-3	ASSRQGDLADTQY
TRBV27	TRBJ2-7	ASSFGADYEQY
TRBV4-3	TRBJ2-5	ASSQFRDREETQY
TRBV27	TRBJ1-1	ASAGQWNTEAF
TRBV7-2	TRBJ2-3	ASTPGIAGVVDTQY
TRBV5-1	TRBJ2-1	ASSLFQVGGNEQF
TRBV5-1	TRBJ2-3	ASSLESRGGDTQY
TRBV4-1	TRBJ2-7	ASSQGGDSYEQY
TRBV5-1	TRBJ1-3	ASSLSTGDTIY
TRBV27	TRBJ1-4	ASSFTTPRLNEKLF
TRBV2	TRBJ2-7	ASSEVARTHEQY
TRBV7-9	TRBJ2-5	ASSLGTSVSGETQY
TRBV30	TRBJ1-3	AWSAGQSGNTIY
TRBV9	TRBJ1-2	ASSFPGGNYGYT
TRBV27	TRBJ1-4	ASRVTGEATNEKLF
TRBV7-9	TRBJ2-5	ASSDLWAGGETQY
TRBV29-1	TRBJ2-2	SVERVLGTGIAPGELF
TRBV10-3	TRBJ2-7	AISESAGGRDEQY
TRBV6-5	TRBJ1-2	ASSYRSGYGYT
TRBV11-3	TRBJ2-1	ASSNLGGPEQF
TRBV9	TRBJ1-2	ASTGISYGYT
TRBV6-1	TRBJ2-1	ASSETSKVLF
TRBV5-4	TRBJ2-7	ASSLKPTDFTYEQY
TRBV5-1	TRBJ2-1	ASSSPPGRPYNEQF
TRBV7-2	TRBJ2-3	ASSYLGPGLVPDTQY
TRBV19	TRBJ1-2	ASSIDLEEANYGYT
TRBV4-1	TRBJ2-5	ASSQAAGEETQY
TRBV30	TRBJ1-2	AWSDPRGLNYGYT
TRBV5-8	TRBJ2-7	ASSLEEWTSQY
TRBV9	TRBJ1-2	ASSVGVTNYGYT
TRBV2	TRBJ2-7	ASESGGFYEQY
TRBV7-9	TRBJ1-3	ASTSIGPGNTIY
TRBV4-3	TRBJ2-7	ASSQDPHSAGGYEQY
TRBV19	TRBJ1-3	ATSDRGTGNTIY
TRBV5-1	TRBJ2-7	ASRLAELSSYEQY
TRBV4-2	TRBJ2-7	ASSQVEGSTYEQY
TRBV2	TRBJ2-2	ASSYNWGGGGELF
TRBV27	TRBJ1-4	ASSLYPGVGVNEKLF
TRBV7-9	TRBJ2-5	ASSLRSGQETQY
TRBV28	TRBJ2-3	ASSLIQGSTDTQY